The subject of this entry is one T cell receptor beta chain. The clone's antigen remains unknown. Base qualities are missing; no much larger clone stands one base away. For CDR1 and CDR2, the germline V gene lists SGHAT and FQNNGV. The CDR3, cysteine through phenylalanine, is 15 amino acids long. The read is trimmed to its CDR3 DNA, 45 bases read in frame from base 1. V sheds 5 bases and J sheds 1 base, leaving 11 bases between their ends. This specimen belongs to a study of coeliac disease (dated by TCRdb to between 2021 and 2022). Notes on the research overall: Each coeliac patient was placed into one of three groups: newly diagnosed active disease, refractory coeliac disease type I, or disease controlled by a gluten-free diet. Refractory coeliac disease type I meant no response to a gluten-free diet for more than 12 months, together with immunophenotypically normal intraepithelial cells. Because high-resolution HLA typing was not available, biased TRBV7-2 usage was examined as a proof of principle. Next-generation sequencing of rearranged TRB and TRG CDR3 regions was applied to small intestinal lymphocyte fractions from coeliac and non-coeliac patients. The study set out to describe the TR repertoires of small intestinal T cells in active coeliac disease, refractory type I coeliac disease, and coeliac disease treated with a gluten-free diet. A total of 30 or so patients took part in the full study: roughly 22 had serologically confirmed coeliac disease and 8 were controls with non-small intestinal disorders. Samples from about 28 subjects were successfully TRB sequenced, and these included roughly 23 paired samples of bulk unsorted intraepithelial and lamina propria cells.

The library relied on the immunoSEQ multiplex PCR assay. The TR loci underwent multiplexed PCR amplification, with J gene segments targeted by reverse primers and V gene segments targeted by forward primers. The amplified CDR3 regions were sequenced using the Illumina HiSeq System. The source study handled its data this way. Closely related reads were merged by a nearest-neighbour algorithm to remove PCR and sequencing errors and to collapse the data into unique sequences. Repertoires were summarised by clonality and by T cell density, defined as TR molecules per amount of genomic DNA input. CDR3 amino acid sequences present in at least 80% of unsorted samples were defined as public TRs and were then tested for differential abundance between coeliac and control samples. Every lamina propria sample was searched for matches to a list of some 220 published gliadin-specific TRB sequences. Differences in clonality and density between disease groups were tested by Kruskal-Wallis tests, followed by Dunn post-tests. Sourced from immuneACCESS, this table was stored by TCRdb with only in-frame sequences that have V and J called. A share of the clones is absent; for the studies checked, an unresolved V gene accounts for under half, and the remainder has no known explanation. V and J calls and clone size are copied from that table; D and trimming were computed from the DNA. Across this sample there are around 9,000 clones, with roughly 67% seen only once. The ten largest clones take up about 19% of the sample.

Broader findings and caveats from the paper: The separation of intraepithelial from lamina propria cells did not yield high-purity fractions, so cross-contamination between compartments was possible. Published gliadin-specific TRB sequences appeared in about 50% of the 18 coeliac lamina propria samples but only 1 of 6 controls. Active coeliac intraepithelial and lamina propria samples had lower TRB and TRG repertoire clonality than controls, suggesting that diverse T cells were recruited. For the most part, TRB repertoires were private, with most amino acid sequences found in only one sample, and V-gene usage showed no significant difference across disease groups. In the authors' view, the approach was unsuitable for unbiased detection of gliadin-specific T cells, since gliadin-specific T cells are scarce and rarely shared between patients.

Aliquots of around 500,000 cells were frozen in DMSO/FBS in liquid nitrogen, and one aliquot per fraction was used for sequencing. All 30 or so patients in the study underwent endoscopy and small intestinal biopsy. Once intraepithelial cells had been isolated, the leftover biopsy tissue was digested with collagenase to release lamina propria cells. The Qiagen DNeasy blood extraction kit was used to extract genomic DNA from the frozen unsorted cell fractions. Recombination connected TRBV11-2 to TRBJ2-2, and possibly TRBD2, on 6 matching bases. The TCR was taken from a woman aged 60-75 years with celiac disease. The sequenced material came from lamina propria lymphocytes from the gut. This specimen's cell subset or site label, interpreted: lamina propria cell (LPC) fraction of small intestinal biopsy. The sequenced DNA is TGTGCCAGCAGCCCCGGGACTGGGAACACCGGGGAGCTGTTTTTT. This sequence encodes CASSPGTGNTGELFF.